This TCR beta chain was sequenced during a study of T-cell memory formation after mild COVID-19. At the level of the study: Largely donor-specific sequence clusters came from a couple of donors.

General study results and limits: Among contracting clones, CD4+ were mainly CM/EM and CD8+ enriched in EMRA.

As to this clonotype: The antigen is unknown.

V was pared by 5 bases and J by 7 bases, with 15 bases between. The CDR3 is 14 residues long. Germline V gives CDR1 MNHNS, CDR2 SASEGT. TCRdb passed the 5' RACE reads through MiXCR, listing each CDR3 protein once. This table holds about 260,000 distinct CDR3 sequences, 15% to 20% found once. Specimen: PBMCs or a T cell subset sorted from them (not recorded which). This clonotype originated in a man aged 18 to 29 who had mild COVID-19 (a few samples of this study predate the infection). Cell type and time point are not known. The V and J genes are TRBV6-1 and TRBJ1-5; D remains ambiguous. Here the CDR3 DNA reads TGTGCCAGCAGTACTTTAGGGTATGGACAGCCCCAGCATTTT. This translates into CASSTLGYGQPQHF.